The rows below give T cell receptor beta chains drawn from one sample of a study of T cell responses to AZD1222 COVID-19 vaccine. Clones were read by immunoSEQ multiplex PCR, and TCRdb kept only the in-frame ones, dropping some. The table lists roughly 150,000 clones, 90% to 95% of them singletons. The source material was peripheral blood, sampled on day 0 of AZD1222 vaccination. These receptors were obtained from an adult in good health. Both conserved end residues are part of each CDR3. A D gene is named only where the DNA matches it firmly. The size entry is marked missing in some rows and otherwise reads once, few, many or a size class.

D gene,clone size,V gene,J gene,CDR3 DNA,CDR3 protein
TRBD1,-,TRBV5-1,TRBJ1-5,TGCGCCAGCAGCCCGGGGGACAGGGGGGCTCAGGCCCAGCATTTT,CASSPGDRGAQAQHF
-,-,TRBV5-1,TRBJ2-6,TGCGCCAGCAGCGCACTAGCCGGTGGGGCCAACGTCCTGACTTTC,CASSALAGGANVLTF
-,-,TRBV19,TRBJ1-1,TGTGCCAGTAGTATAGGATCGGCCCGCACTGAAGCTTTCTTT,CASSIGSARTEAFF
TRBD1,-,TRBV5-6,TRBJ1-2,TGTGCCAGCACCCCAACACAGGGGGCTTGGGACTATGGCTACACCTTC,CASTPTQGAWDYGYTF
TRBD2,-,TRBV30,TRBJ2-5,TGTGCCTGGAGTGAACTAGCGGGGTTCCAAGAGACCCAGTACTTC,CAWSELAGFQETQYF
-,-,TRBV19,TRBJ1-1,TGTGCCGCGTCCGGAGCAGGGTTCGCTGAAGCTTTCTTT,CAASGAGFAEAFF
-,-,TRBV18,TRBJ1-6,TGTGCCAGCTCCCGAGAAGAGGGAATGCTGCCCCTCCACTTT,CASSREEGMLPLHF
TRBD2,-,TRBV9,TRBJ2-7,TGTGCCAGCAGCGTAGGTGCAGCACTAGCGCACGAGCAGTACTTC,CASSVGAALAHEQYF
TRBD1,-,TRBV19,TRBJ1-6,TGTGCCAGTAGTGGGCGACAGGGGCGGTCACCCCTCCACTTT,CASSGRQGRSPLHF
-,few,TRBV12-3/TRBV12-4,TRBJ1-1,TGTGCCAGCAGCCATAGACGTTTGTCTGAAGCTTTCTTT,CASSHRRLSEAFF
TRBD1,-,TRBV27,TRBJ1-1,TGTGCCAGCAGTAGCGACAGGGAGGTCGCTGAAGCTTTCTTT,CASSSDREVAEAFF
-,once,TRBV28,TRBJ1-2,TGTGCCAGCAGCCACCCGGGGGAGGGCTACACCTTC,CASSHPGEGYTF
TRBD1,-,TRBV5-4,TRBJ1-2,TGTGCCAGCAGCTTACAGACAGGGTATGGCTACACCTTC,CASSLQTGYGYTF
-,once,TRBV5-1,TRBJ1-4,TGCGCCAGCAGCTTGGCCCCGGTTAGTGCAACTAATGAAAAACTGTTTTTT,CASSLAPVSATNEKLFF
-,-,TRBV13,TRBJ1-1,TGTGCCAGCAGCTCCCTAGGGGGGGGGAAGTACACTGAAGCTTTCTTT,CASSSLGGGKYTEAFF
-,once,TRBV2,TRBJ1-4,TGTGCCAGCAGTGACAGAAAACTGTTTTTT,CASSDRKLFF
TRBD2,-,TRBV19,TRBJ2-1,TGTGCCAGTAGTAGGGGACTAGCGGATGAGCAGTTCTTC,CASSRGLADEQFF
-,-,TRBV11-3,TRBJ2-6,TGTGCCAGCAGCCCCCCAGGGGCCAACGTCCTGACTTTC,CASSPPGANVLTF
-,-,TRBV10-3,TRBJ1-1,TGTGCTCCATCATTACGGGGGAACACTGAAGCTTTCTTT,CAPSLRGNTEAFF
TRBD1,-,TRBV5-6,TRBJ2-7,TGTGCCAGCAGCTTGGCATTCGGACAGGGATCCTCCTACGAGCAGTACTTC,CASSLAFGQGSSYEQYF
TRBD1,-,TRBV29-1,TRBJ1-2,TGCAGCGTGTCACAGGGGAGGACTGGCTACACCTTC,CSVSQGRTGYTF
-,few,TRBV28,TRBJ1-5,TGTGCCAGCACCATTGGGGGGTTCAATCAGCCCCAGCATTTT,CASTIGGFNQPQHF
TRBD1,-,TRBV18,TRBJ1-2,TGTGCCAGCTCACCCCCGTCGACAGGGACTGGTGGCTACACCTTC,CASSPPSTGTGGYTF
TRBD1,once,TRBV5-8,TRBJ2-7,TGTGCCAGCAGCTTAAGGGACAGGGGAGGGGAGCAGTACTTC,CASSLRDRGGEQYF
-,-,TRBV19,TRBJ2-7,TGTGCCAGTAGTATAGATCTTCGGTACAAGCCCTACGAGCAGTACTTC,CASSIDLRYKPYEQYF
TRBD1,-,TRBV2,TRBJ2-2,TGTGCCAGCAGCGGACCGGACAGGGGAATAGCCGGGGAGCTGTTTTTT,CASSGPDRGIAGELFF
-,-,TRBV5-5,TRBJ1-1,TGTGCCAGCAGCTTGGGACCGATACTGAACACTGAAGCTTTCTTT,CASSLGPILNTEAFF
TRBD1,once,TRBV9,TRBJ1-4,TGTGCCAGCAGCGGGGGACAGGGACATGAAAAACTGTTTTTT,CASSGGQGHEKLFF
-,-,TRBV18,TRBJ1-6,TGTGCCAGCTCCCCCAGGGGTAGCCTTTCACCCCTCCACTTT,CASSPRGSLSPLHF
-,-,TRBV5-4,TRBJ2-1,TGTGCCAGCAGCTTGGAAGGGGTTTACAATGAGCAGTTCTTC,CASSLEGVYNEQFF
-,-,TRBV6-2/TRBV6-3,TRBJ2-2,TGTGCCAGCAGCCTAACCCGGCGGGGCCCTTCAGGGGAGCTGTTTTTT,CASSLTRRGPSGELFF
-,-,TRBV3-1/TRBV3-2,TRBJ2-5,TGTGCCAGCAGCCAAGATGAGGACCCCCTCGATTCGGCCCAGTACTTC,CASSQDEDPLDSAQYF
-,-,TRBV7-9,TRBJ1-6,TGTGCCAGCAGCTTAGATGGTCTTGGTGGGGTCGATTCACCCCTCCACTTT,CASSLDGLGGVDSPLHF
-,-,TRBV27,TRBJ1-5,TGTGCCAGCAGCCTAGCGGGTGTGGGTAGGGGTCGGCAGCCCCAGCATTTT,CASSLAGVGRGRQPQHF
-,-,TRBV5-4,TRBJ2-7,TGTGCCAGCAGCTTGGCCCCCCCGTACCTCAGGGCCTACGAGCAGTACTTC,CASSLAPPYLRAYEQYF
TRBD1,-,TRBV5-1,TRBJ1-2,TGCGCCAGCAGCTTGGTTCCCAGGGGGAACTATGGCTACACCTTC,CASSLVPRGNYGYTF
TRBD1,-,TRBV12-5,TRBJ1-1,TGTGCTAGTGGTTTGGTTGCACAGGGGGGCACTGAAGCTTTCTTT,CASGLVAQGGTEAFF
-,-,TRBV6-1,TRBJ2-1,TGTGCCAGCAGTGAACCCGGGACCGGGGGTTACAATGAGCAGTTCTTC,CASSEPGTGGYNEQFF
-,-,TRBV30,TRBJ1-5,TGTGCCTGGAGTCCCATGGCAGATCTAAATCAGCCCCAGCATTTT,CAWSPMADLNQPQHF
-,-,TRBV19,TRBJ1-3,TGTGCCACCACCGCAAAAGGGTTCGTTGGAAACACCATATATTTT,CATTAKGFVGNTIYF
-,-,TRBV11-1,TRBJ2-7,TGTGCCAGCAGCCCCATCGAGGGATTTAACGAGCAGTACTTC,CASSPIEGFNEQYF
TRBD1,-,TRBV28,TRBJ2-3,TGTGCCAGCGTACGACAGGGGGCAGATACGCAGTATTTT,CASVRQGADTQYF
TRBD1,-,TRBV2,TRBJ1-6,TGTGCCAGCAGCCTCTCTGGGACAGGCAATTCACCCCTCCACTTT,CASSLSGTGNSPLHF
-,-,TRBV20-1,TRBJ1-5,TGCAGTGCTAGTGATTATTTGGGTAATCAGCCCCAGCATTTT,CSASDYLGNQPQHF
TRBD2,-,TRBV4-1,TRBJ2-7,TGCGCCAGCAGCCATGCTTCCGGGACTAGCGGTTCCTACGAGCAGTACTTC,CASSHASGTSGSYEQYF
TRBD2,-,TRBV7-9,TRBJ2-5,TGTGCCAGCAGCCCTAGGGGGGCCGGGACTAGCGTACAAGAGACCCAGTACTTC,CASSPRGAGTSVQETQYF
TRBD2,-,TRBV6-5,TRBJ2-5,TGTGCCAGCAGCATACTAGCGGGGGGGCAAGAGACCCAGTACTTC,CASSILAGGQETQYF
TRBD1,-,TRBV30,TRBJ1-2,TGTGCCTGGAACGGAAAGGGGGACAGCTATGGCTACACCTTC,CAWNGKGDSYGYTF
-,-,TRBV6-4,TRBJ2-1,TGTGCCAGCAGTGTGACAGAATACAATGAGCAGTTCTTC,CASSVTEYNEQFF
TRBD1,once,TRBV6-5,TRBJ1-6,TGTGCCAGCAGTTACGGCAGGGGGAACACCCTCCACTTT,CASSYGRGNTLHF
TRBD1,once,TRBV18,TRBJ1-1,TGTGCCAGCTCACCACCGACAGGGCAGAGGACTGAAGCTTTCTTT,CASSPPTGQRTEAFF
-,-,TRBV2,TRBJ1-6,TGTGCCAGTAGCCCGAGCTCCTATAATTCACCCCTCCACTTT,CASSPSSYNSPLHF
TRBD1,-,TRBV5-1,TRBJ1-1,TGCGCCAGCAGGGCCAGGGGGGCGGTTACTGAAGCTTTCTTT,CASRARGAVTEAFF
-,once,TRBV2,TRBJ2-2,TGTGCCAGCGGGGGTTCCTCGAACACCGGGGAGCTGTTTTTT,CASGGSSNTGELFF
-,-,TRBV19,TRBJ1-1,TGTGCCAGTAGTCCTACCTCCGGGACAATGAACACTGAAGCTTTCTTT,CASSPTSGTMNTEAFF
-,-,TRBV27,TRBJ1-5,TGTGCCAGCAGTTTGAGCCCTGCAGGTAGCAATCAGCCCCAGCATTTT,CASSLSPAGSNQPQHF
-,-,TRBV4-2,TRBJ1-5,TGTGCCAGCAGCCAAGTGACCCACAGGGAGGTAGGCGGGCCCCAGCATTTT,CASSQVTHREVGGPQHF
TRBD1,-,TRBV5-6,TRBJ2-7,TGTGCCAGCAGGACAGGGTCCTACGAGCAGTACTTC,CASRTGSYEQYF